The 22 T cell receptor beta chains presented below share a single source sample, sequenced in a study of cytomegalovirus exposure and HLA in healthy donors. In the PCR, 60 Vbeta and 13 Jbeta primers were used. Repertoires were generated with immunoSEQ multiplex PCR, while TCRdb's copy carries only in-frame clones and drops some. The sample yields over 150,000 clones, roughly two thirds seen once. The sample consisted of PBMCs. These receptors all stem from a woman aged 35 to 49 in good health and CMV-seropositive.

This clone was counted only a few times. This sequence joins TRBV19 and TRBJ2-1; 8 bases match TRBD2. The V gene's germline CDR1 is LNHDA and CDR2 SQIVND (reference sequence). Trimming removed 10 bases from V and 2 bases from J; junction bases left unmatched: 10. This CDR3 has 15 residues. The CDR3 region has the DNA TGTGCCAATGAGCCCAAGCGGGAGACCTACAATGAGCAGTTCTTC. This gives the protein CANEPKRETYNEQFF.

Concerning this clone itself: This same CDR3 is encoded by further DNA sequences in the sample. The chain combines TRBV19 with TRBJ1-5; TRBD1 agrees at 8 bases. CDR1 is LNHDA and CDR2 is SQIVND in the germline V gene (reference sequence). The junction had 6 bases not matched to a gene; V was cut back by 5 bases and J by 0 bases. The CDR3 runs 16 residues. The CDR3 DNA sequence: TGTGCCAGTAGTCAAACAGGGGGATATAGCAATCAGCCCCAGCATTTT. Encoded protein: CASSQTGGYSNQPQHF.

This chain connects TRBV5-1 to TRBJ2-7; 9 nucleotides align to TRBD1. The V gene end was trimmed by 2 bases and the J gene end by 5 bases; junction bases not matched to a gene: 11. The germline gives CDR1 SGHRS, CDR2 YFSETQ. The CDR3 loop spans 16 amino acids. The CDR3 region is CASSFPRQGDVHEQYF. CDR3 nucleotide sequence: TGCGCCAGCAGCTTTCCTCGACAGGGGGACGTCCACGAGCAGTACTTC.

This sequence joins TRBV19 and TRBJ1-1, with D hard to call. This CDR3 contains 14 residues. Germline V lookup: CDR1 LNHDA, CDR2 SQIVND (reference sequence). Trimming left V 7 bases short and J 1 base short, with 13 bases between. The CDR3 DNA follows: TGTGCCAGTAATTTCCACACCAGGAACACTGAAGCTTTCTTT. Its protein is CASNFHTRNTEAFF.

This clone appeared a few times. The rearrangement uses TRBV2 and TRBJ2-7, with TRBD1 matching over 11 bases. The length of the CDR3 is 13 residues. Losses at the gene ends were 7 bases for V and 3 bases for J; bases not matched to a gene: 2. Germline assignment: CDR1 SNHLY and CDR2 FYNNEI. CDR3 sequence reads: CASTGTGGYEQYF. The DNA of the CDR3 is TGTGCCAGCACCGGGACAGGGGGCTACGAGCAGTACTTC.

The chain is built from TRBV7-2 and TRBJ2-5; 10 bases agree with TRBD1. The CDR3 runs 14 residues. V lost 3 bases to trimming and J lost 5 bases; unmatched junction nucleotides: 3. Germline CDR1 is SGHTA and CDR2 is FQGNSA. CDR3 DNA: TGTGCCAGCAGCTTCCAGACAGGGGGCGAGACCCAGTACTTC. Its protein product is CASSFQTGGETQYF. Using reference TRBV7-2 and TRBJ2-5 for the parts outside the CDR3, the full variable domain is GAGVSQSPSNKVTEKGKDVELRCDPISGHTALYWYRQSLGQGLEFLIYFQGNSAPDKSGLPSDRFSAERTGGSVSTLTIQRTQQEDSAVYLCASSFQTGGETQYFGPGTRLLVL.

Remarks on this clone: One end of the junction fails to match germline, which may point to a read error. The chain carries TRBV13 and TRBJ1-2; 9 bases are a match to TRBD1. The CDR3 spans 14 residues. Germline values: CDR1 PRHDT, CDR2 FYEKMQ (reference sequence). The chain's CDR3 is CASSAWDREWGYPF. The CDR3 bases are TGTGCCAGCAGCGCGTGGGACAGGGAATGGGGCTACCCCTTC.

Concerning this clone: The junction departs from the called germline gene at one end, perhaps through a read error. The CDR3 protein is CSSSLTLRHPATNEKLFF. CDR3 nucleotides: TGTTCCAGCAGCTTAACCCTAAGACACCCTGCAACTAATGAAAAACTGTTTTTT. This sequence joins TRBV7-9 and TRBJ1-4; D is uncertain. CDR3 length: 18 amino acids. The germline V gene encodes CDR1 SEHNR and CDR2 FQNEAQ (reference sequence).

This chain connects TRBV19 to TRBJ2-2, with no clear D. Trimming pared 10 bases from V and 8 bases from J, leaving 8 bases between. The CDR3 loop spans 10 amino acids. CDR1 is LNHDA, CDR2 SQIVND, per germline (reference sequence). CDR3 region: CATKRGELFF. The DNA for the CDR3 is TGTGCCACCAAACGGGGGGAGCTGTTTTTT. Full variable domain (rest looked up from reference TRBV19 and TRBJ2-2): DGGITQSPKYLFRKEGQNVTLSCEQNLNHDAMYWYRQDPGQGLRLIYYSQIVNDFQKGDIAEGYSVSREKKESFPLTVTSAQKNPTAFYLCATKRGELFFGEGSRLTVL.

V usage is TRBV9 and J usage is TRBJ2-1, with 10 positions matching TRBD2. The CDR3 covers 20 residues. The germline CDR1 and CDR2 sequences are SGDLS and YYNGEE. J gave up 1 base and V 0 bases, and 13 bases lay outside the gene matches. The CDR3 bases are TGTGCCAGCAGCGTAGCTACTTCGAGCGGGGGGGCCGGGTCCTACAATGAGCAGTTCTTC. This sequence encodes CASSVATSSGGAGSYNEQFF.

The J gene is TRBJ1-2, the V gene TRBV7-2, with 8 positions matching TRBD1. V dropped 5 bases and J dropped 5; count of bases not matched to a gene: 4. The germline CDR1 and CDR2 sequences are SGHTA and FQGNSA. The CDR3 is 13 residues long. CDR3 region: CASSRTGGYGYTF. The CDR3 nucleotides are TGTGCCAGCAGCAGAACAGGGGGGTATGGCTACACCTTC.

The genes are TRBV5-8 and TRBJ1-5; tentative D call: TRBD1 (5 bases). CDR1 is SGHTS, CDR2 YDEGEE, per germline. CDR3 size: 17 residues. V shed 2 bases and J shed 2 bases, with 17 bases lying between them. CDR3 amino acids: CASSFVGDSYGNQPQHF. The CDR3 bases are TGTGCCAGCAGCTTCGTGGGGGACTCCTACGGCAATCAGCCCCAGCATTTT.

Here the CDR3 DNA reads TGTGCCAGCAGTCCACAGGGAAGTGGCTACACCTTC. This codes for CASSPQGSGYTF. The chain couples TRBV6-8 to TRBJ1-2; a possible D gene is TRBD1 (6 bases). The CDR3 has 12 residues. Germline V gene sequence: CDR1 MNHGY, CDR2 SAAAGT. V gave up 5 bases and J gave up 7 bases, with 11 bases separating them.

V is TRBV7-3 and J is TRBJ2-7, with D possibly TRBD2 on 5 matching bases. V gave up 3 bases and J gave up 6 bases, with 12 bases separating them. The V gene's germline CDR1 is SGHTA and CDR2 FQGTGA. The CDR3 spans 13 residues. The CDR3 DNA sequence: TGTGCCAGCAGCTTTGGTCAGGCGGGCGAGCAGTACTTC. As protein: CASSFGQAGEQYF.

The V call is TRBV29-1, the J call TRBJ2-1; 8 bases are a match to TRBD2. After removal of 3 bases from V and 1 base from J, the junction contained 11 bases not matched to a gene. The germline V gene has CDR1 SQVTM and CDR2 ANQGSEA. This CDR3 is built from 17 residues. Here the CDR3 DNA reads TGCAGCGTTGAGCCCTTTCTAGCGGGCGGATCCTACAATGAGCAGTTCTTC. Protein sequence: CSVEPFLAGGSYNEQFF.

This rearrangement joins TRBV28 to TRBJ1-1; D might be TRBD1 (6 bases). Germline V gene lookup returns CDR1 MDHEN and CDR2 SYDVKM. This CDR3 is built from 11 residues. CDR3 DNA sequence: TGTACCTATCTCAGGGGCACTGAAGCTTTCTTT. Translating gives CTYLRGTEAFF.

The chain combines TRBV28 with TRBJ2-5, with D possibly TRBD2 on 5 matching bases. V lost 6 bases to trimming and J lost 6 bases, with 14 bases between them. Germline V lookup: CDR1 MDHEN, CDR2 SYDVKM. CDR3 length: 13 amino acids. The CDR3: CASRRQGGQTQYF. The CDR3 DNA is TGTGCCAGCAGAAGACAAGGAGGTCAGACCCAGTACTTC. Filled out from reference TRBV28 and TRBJ2-5, the complete variable domain reads DVKVTQSSRYLVKRTGEKVFLECVQDMDHENMFWYRQDPGLGLRLIYFSYDVKMKEKGDIPEGYSVSREKKERFSLILESASTNQTSMYLCASRRQGGQTQYFGPGTRLLVL.

The rearrangement joins TRBV27 to TRBJ1-6, with 8 bases fitting TRBD1. This CDR3 contains 20 residues. The germline V gene encodes CDR1 MNHEY and CDR2 SMNVEV (reference sequence). The junction had 17 bases not matched to a gene; V was cut back by 5 bases and J by 2 bases. Written as DNA, the CDR3 is TGTGCCAGCAGTCAAGGGGGTGACAGGGGATATTCGACCTATAATTCACCCCTCCACTTT. Its translation is CASSQGGDRGYSTYNSPLHF.

This clone was observed a few times. The rearrangement uses TRBV10-1 and TRBJ2-3; 11 nucleotides align to TRBD2. The CDR3 is made up of 14 amino acids. V shed 1 base, J shed 10 bases, and the junction held 4 bases outside the gene matches. The germline CDR1 and CDR2 sequences are WNHNN and SYGVQD (reference sequence). CDR3 loop: CASSEFLAGGAQYF. CDR3 sequence (DNA): TGCGCCAGCAGTGAGTTCCTAGCGGGAGGCGCGCAGTATTTT.

This clone was detected once. The chain carries TRBV5-1 and TRBJ2-5, with 8 bases lining up with TRBD1. The CDR3 sequence is 15 residues long. Germline CDR1 SGHRS, CDR2 YFSETQ. Losses at the gene ends were 4 bases for V and 5 bases for J; bases not matched to a gene: 10. The CDR3, as DNA: TGCGCCAGCAGCCCACAGGGACAGGTTATGGAGACCCAGTACTTC. Its translation: CASSPQGQVMETQYF.

V and J are TRBV6-1 and TRBJ2-3; the match to TRBD2 covers 14 bases. Germline V CDR1 and CDR2: MNHNS, SASEGT. Trimming cost V 3 bases and J 3 bases; bases outside gene matches: 11. This CDR3 contains 19 residues. CDR3 residues: CASSEAGTSGSLGTDTQYF. For the CDR3, the DNA is TGTGCCAGCAGTGAGGCCGGGACTAGCGGGAGTCTTGGGACAGATACGCAGTATTTT.

This rearrangement joins TRBV19 to TRBJ1-2; 7 nucleotides align to TRBD1. Trimming cost V 6 bases and J 0 bases; bases outside gene matches: 4. The CDR3 is 14 amino acids. Germline V gene sequence: CDR1 LNHDA, CDR2 SQIVND (reference sequence). DNA for the CDR3: TGTGCCAGTAGCCAGGGGGAGACTAACTATGGCTACACCTTC. Translating it yields CASSQGETNYGYTF.